The rows below give T cell receptor beta chains drawn from one sample of a study of cytomegalovirus exposure and HLA in healthy donors. Only in-frame clones appear in the TCRdb table, and some are missing; sequencing was by immunoSEQ multiplex PCR. The sample has about 120,000 clones; about three quarters are singletons. The sample was PBMCs. All receptors derive from a woman aged 55-69 years in good health and CMV-seropositive. Both conserved end residues are part of each CDR3. Each record gives: V gene, D gene, J gene, clone size, CDR3 DNA, CDR3 protein. A D gene is named only where the DNA matches it firmly. Not every row has a clone size; where given, it reads once, few, many or a size class.

TRBV7-9	-	TRBJ2-1	-	TGTGCCAGCAGCCGAACAGGGAGAGATGAGCAGTTCTTC	CASSRTGRDEQFF
TRBV11-3	TRBD1	TRBJ2-6	-	TGTGCCAGCAGCTGGAGGGACAGGGCTGGGGCCAACGTCCTGACTTTC	CASSWRDRAGANVLTF
TRBV28	-	TRBJ1-1	-	TGTGCCAGCACATCCATGAACACTGAAGCTTTCTTT	CASTSMNTEAFF
TRBV5-4	TRBD1	TRBJ1-1	few	TGTGCCAGCAGCTTGGTGGGACAGGGGGACACTGAAGCTTTCTTT	CASSLVGQGDTEAFF
TRBV4-2	-	TRBJ1-1	once	TGTGCCAGCAGCCAAGATCCGATGGGGGGAACGGGGACTGAAGCTTTCTTT	CASSQDPMGGTGTEAFF
TRBV15	-	TRBJ1-1	-	TGTGCCACCAGCCTGTCGAGGGTTAACACTGAAGCTTTCTTT	CATSLSRVNTEAFF
TRBV7-9	TRBD2	TRBJ2-2	-	TGTGCCAGCAGCTTTGGCGGGAGGGGTCCCGGGGAGCTGTTTTTT	CASSFGGRGPGELFF
TRBV19	-	TRBJ2-1	-	TGTGCCAGTAGTGATCCCGGGACACCTAGGGGCAATGAGCAGTTCTTC	CASSDPGTPRGNEQFF
TRBV6-5	-	TRBJ1-6	-	TGTGCCAGCATTAACTCCATCGGGGGGAGTTATTCACCCCTCCACTTT	CASINSIGGSYSPLHF
TRBV4-2	TRBD1	TRBJ2-7	-	TGTGCCAGCACGACAGGGGTTAACCACGAGCAGTACTTC	CASTTGVNHEQYF
TRBV28	-	TRBJ2-4	-	TGTGCCAGCACCTATACCGGGGGGCATAAGGGCAAAAACATTCAGTACTTC	CASTYTGGHKGKNIQYF